The present entry profiles one TCR beta chain with its context. Germline CDR1 reads ENHRY; CDR2 reads SYGVKD. The CDR3 loop spans 15 amino acids. The V and J ends lost 10 bases and 0 bases respectively, with 19 bases between them. This sample was included in a study of shared clonotypes between healthy human individuals. Terminally differentiated effector memory CD45RA+ cells were excluded by CCR7 positive selection of CD45RO-negative cells. The table came from immunoSEQ multiplex PCR; TCRdb's copy has only in-frame clones and leaves some out. This sample has about 2.2 million clones, with 90% to 95% found just once.

The sequence came from a man between 18 and 35 years old in good health. Some clones in this sample may be carry-over from other donors' samples. The genes are TRBV10-3 and TRBJ2-7, with TRBD1 as a possible D gene (5 bases). Sequencing was done on a sample of naive CD8+ T cells from PBMCs. CDR3 bases: TGTGCCACAGCCCCCGTCGGACACCGCTCCTACGAGCAGTACTTC. Residues: CATAPVGHRSYEQYF.